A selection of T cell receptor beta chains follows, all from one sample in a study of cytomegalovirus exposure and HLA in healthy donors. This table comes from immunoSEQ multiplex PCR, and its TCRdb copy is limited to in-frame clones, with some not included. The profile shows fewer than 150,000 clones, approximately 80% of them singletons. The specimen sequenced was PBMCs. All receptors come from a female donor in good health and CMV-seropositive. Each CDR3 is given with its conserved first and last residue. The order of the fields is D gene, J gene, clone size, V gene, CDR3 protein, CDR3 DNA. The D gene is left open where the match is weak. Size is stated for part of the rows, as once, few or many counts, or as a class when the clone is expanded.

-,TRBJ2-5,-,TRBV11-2,CASSLGLQETQYF,TGTGCCAGCAGCTTAGGGCTGCAAGAGACCCAGTACTTC
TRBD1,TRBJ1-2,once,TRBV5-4,CASSRTGLFNYGYTF,TGTGCCAGCAGCCGGACAGGGTTATTCAACTATGGCTACACCTTC
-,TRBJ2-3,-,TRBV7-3,CASSLSGYSTDTQYF,TGTGCCAGCAGCCTTTCAGGGTATAGCACAGATACGCAGTATTTT
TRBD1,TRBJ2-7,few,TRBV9,CASSPAEGQGTYEQYF,TGTGCCAGCAGCCCGGCGGAGGGACAGGGAACCTACGAGCAGTACTTC
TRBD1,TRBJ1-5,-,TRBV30,CASQGAGGQPQHF,TGTGCCTCCCAGGGGGCAGGGGGGCAGCCCCAGCATTTT
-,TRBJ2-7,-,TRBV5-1,CASSLNSDSSYEQYF,TGCGCCAGCAGCTTGAATTCTGACAGCTCCTACGAGCAGTACTTC
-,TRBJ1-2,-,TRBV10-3,CATSPANYGYTF,TGTGCCACCTCCCCAGCTAACTATGGCTACACCTTC
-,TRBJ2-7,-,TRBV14,CASSQRGEQYF,TGTGCCAGCAGCCAAAGGGGCGAGCAGTACTTC
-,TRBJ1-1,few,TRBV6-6,CASTKGRGGNTEAFF,TGTGCCAGCACTAAGGGTAGAGGGGGGAACACTGAAGCTTTCTTT
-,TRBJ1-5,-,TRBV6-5,CASSTGGAGNQPQHF,TGTGCCAGCAGTACCGGGGGGGCGGGCAATCAGCCCCAGCATTTT
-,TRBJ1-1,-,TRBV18,CASSPPPGNTEAFF,TGTGCCAGCTCACCACCGCCGGGGAACACTGAAGCTTTCTTT
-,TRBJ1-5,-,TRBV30,CAWSVPGLSSNQPQHF,TGTGCCTGGAGTGTACCAGGGTTGAGTAGCAATCAGCCCCAGCATTTT
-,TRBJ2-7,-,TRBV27,CASSSSTDGAPYEQYF,TGTGCCAGCAGTTCCTCGACAGATGGGGCCCCCTACGAGCAGTACTTC
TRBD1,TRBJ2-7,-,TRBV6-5,CASSYSSGGGYEQYF,TGTGCCAGCAGTTACTCGTCAGGGGGCGGATACGAGCAGTACTTC
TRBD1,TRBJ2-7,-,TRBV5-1,CASSRTGVGVYEQYF,TGCGCCAGCAGTCGGACAGGGGTCGGAGTCTACGAGCAGTACTTC
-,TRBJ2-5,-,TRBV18,CASSPGIQETQYF,TGTGCCAGCTCACCGGGCATCCAAGAGACCCAGTACTTC
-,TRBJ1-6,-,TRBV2,CASRTGSSVLDSPLHF,TGTGCCAGCAGAACCGGGTCCTCGGTATTGGATTCACCCCTCCACTTT
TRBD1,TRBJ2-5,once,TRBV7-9,CASSSLGQGAQETQYF,TGTGCCAGCAGCTCCCTCGGACAGGGGGCACAAGAGACCCAGTACTTC
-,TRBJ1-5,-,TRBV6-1,CASSEEWRGGDSNQPQHF,TGTGCCAGCAGTGAAGAATGGAGGGGAGGGGATAGCAATCAGCCCCAGCATTTT
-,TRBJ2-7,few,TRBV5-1,CASSLGSEIYEQYF,TGCGCCAGCAGCTTGGGTAGCGAGATTTACGAGCAGTACTTC
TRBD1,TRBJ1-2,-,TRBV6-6,CASRDRGGSGYTF,TGTGCCAGCAGGGACAGGGGCGGTTCTGGCTACACCTTC
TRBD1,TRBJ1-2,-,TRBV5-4,CASSPDRGNGYTF,TGTGCCAGCAGCCCGGACAGGGGAAATGGCTACACCTTC
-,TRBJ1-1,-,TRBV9,CASSVAPQGEAFF,TGTGCCAGCAGCGTAGCTCCCCAGGGAGAAGCTTTCTTT
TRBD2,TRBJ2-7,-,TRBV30,CAWSPFGGTYEQYF,TGTGCCTGGAGCCCTTTCGGGGGGACCTACGAGCAGTACTTC
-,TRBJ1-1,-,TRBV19,CASSIRGNTEAFF,TGTGCCAGTAGTATAAGGGGAAACACTGAAGCTTTCTTT
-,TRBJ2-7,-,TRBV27,CASSRDTSSYEQYF,TGTGCCAGCAGTCGGGACACGTCCTCCTACGAGCAGTACTTC
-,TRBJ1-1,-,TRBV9,CASSVADSPNTEAFF,TGTGCCAGCAGCGTAGCGGACAGTCCAAACACTGAAGCTTTCTTT
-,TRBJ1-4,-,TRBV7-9,CASSPSTGGNEKLFF,TGTGCCAGCAGCCCATCGACAGGAGGCAATGAAAAACTGTTTTTT
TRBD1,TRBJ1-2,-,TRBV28,CASGNRGVPYGYTF,TGTGCCAGCGGTAACAGGGGGGTCCCGTATGGCTACACCTTC
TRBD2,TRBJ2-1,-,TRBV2,CASSEDRGGSYNEQFF,TGTGCCAGCAGTGAAGATCGGGGGGGGTCCTACAATGAGCAGTTCTTC
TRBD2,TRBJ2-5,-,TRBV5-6,CASSLAISGGYQETQYF,TGTGCCAGCAGCTTGGCCATTAGCGGGGGGTACCAAGAGACCCAGTACTTC
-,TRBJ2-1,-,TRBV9,CASSPTGDVYNEQFF,TGTGCCAGCAGCCCCACGGGGGACGTCTACAATGAGCAGTTCTTC
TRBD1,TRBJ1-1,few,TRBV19,CASSMHPGQGATAEAFF,TGTGCCAGTAGTATGCACCCGGGACAGGGGGCGACGGCTGAAGCTTTCTTT
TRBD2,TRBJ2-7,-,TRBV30,CAWRKGTGGRQQYF,TGTGCCTGGAGAAAGGGAACGGGGGGAAGGCAGCAGTACTTC
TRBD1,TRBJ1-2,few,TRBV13,CASSHQGQGWKGYTF,TGTGCCAGCAGCCACCAAGGACAGGGTTGGAAAGGCTACACCTTC
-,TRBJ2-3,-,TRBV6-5,CASSYSQGMDTQYF,TGTGCCAGCAGTTACTCACAGGGCATGGATACGCAGTATTTT
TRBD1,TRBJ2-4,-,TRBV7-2,CASSSSDRVIQYF,TGTGCCAGCAGCTCCTCGGACAGGGTGATTCAGTACTTC